This is a list of T cell receptor beta chains from one sample in a study of T cell repertoires in cytomegalovirus infection. TCRdb called the reads again in MiXCR, with one record for every CDR3 protein. The sample lists 350,000 to 550,000 distinct CDR3 sequences; approximately 31% were seen once. Sequenced: PBMCs. The receptors shown here come from a human donor in good health (CMV status not recorded). Some clones in this sample may be carry-over from other donors' samples. The CDR3 runs from the conserved cysteine through the conserved F or W. A D gene is named only where the DNA matches it firmly. The size field is filled for only some rows; it gives once, few, many or a size class.

-	-	TRBV4-1	TRBJ2-1	CASSPPGGGSGRGSRNEQFF	TGCGCCAGCAGCCCCCCCGGAGGGGGATCGGGGCGGGGGTCAAGAAATGAGCAGTTCTTC
many	TRBD1	TRBV11-2	TRBJ1-2	CASRPGQTEGYTF	TGTGCCAGCAGACCGGGACAGACAGAAGGCTACACCTTC
-	TRBD2	TRBV4-2	TRBJ2-2	CASSQQLAVGTGELFF	TGTGCCAGCAGCCAGCAACTAGCGGTTGGCACCGGGGAGCTGTTTTTT
many	TRBD1	TRBV12-3/TRBV12-4	TRBJ2-7	CASSRRGTGVSEQYF	TGTGCCAGCAGTCGGAGGGGGACAGGCGTCTCCGAGCAGTACTTC
-	-	TRBV20-1	TRBJ1-5	CSASRFGGEGNQPQHF	TGCAGTGCTAGTCGATTCGGGGGAGAGGGCAATCAGCCCCAGCATTTT
many	-	TRBV7-8	TRBJ2-7	CASSLAAYEQYF	TGTGCCAGCAGCTTAGCGGCTTACGAGCAGTACTTC
few	-	TRBV5-1	TRBJ2-7	CASSLEVPRDYEQYF	TGCGCCAGCAGCTTGGAGGTACCCAGGGACTACGAGCAGTACTTC
once	TRBD1	TRBV7-2	TRBJ1-1	CASSSRAGTGYFF	TGTGCCAGCAGCTCCCGGGCCGGGACAGGTTATTTCTTT
-	-	TRBV12-3/TRBV12-4	TRBJ1-5	CASSSTGRNQPQHF	TGTGCCAGCAGTTCAACAGGGCGCAATCAGCCCCAGCATTTT
many	-	TRBV7-8	TRBJ1-5	CASSLAQSAGTQPQHF	TGTGCCAGCAGCTTAGCGCAATCGGCAGGGACTCAGCCCCAGCATTTT
-	-	TRBV27	TRBJ2-1	CASSNGGYNEQFF	TGTGCCAGCAGCAACGGTGGCTACAATGAGCAGTTCTTC
-	-	TRBV2	TRBJ2-7	CATRQRGYEQYF	TGTGCCACCCGACAGAGGGGTTACGAGCAGTACTTC
-	-	TRBV4-3	TRBJ2-1	CASSQDDNEQFF	TGCGCCAGCAGCCAAGACGACAATGAGCAGTTCTTC
few	TRBD1	TRBV29-1	TRBJ2-7	CSVEGRTDRGYEQYF	TGCAGCGTTGAAGGGAGGACGGACAGGGGCTACGAGCAGTACTTC
-	-	TRBV15	TRBJ1-4	CATSRVWGGSKRRTTNEKLFF	TGTGCCACCAGCAGAGTCTGGGGAGGGTCGAAAAGACGTACAACTAATGAAAAACTGTTTTTT
few	-	TRBV7-9	TRBJ1-1	CASSLGAGVVLSWANTEAFF	TGTGCCAGCAGCTTAGGAGCAGGGGTCGTTTTAAGTTGGGCGAACACTGAAGCTTTCTTT
-	-	TRBV27	TRBJ1-1	CASTPAGGRSTEAFF	TGTGCCAGCACTCCCGCGGGGGGGCGGAGCACTGAAGCTTTCTTT
many	TRBD1	TRBV7-8	TRBJ2-7	CASSARDRPYEQYF	TGTGCCAGCAGCGCCCGGGACAGACCCTACGAGCAGTACTTC
-	-	TRBV10-3	TRBJ2-7	CATRDSEQYF	TGTGCCACCCGAGATTCCGAGCAGTACTTC
many	TRBD1	TRBV7-2	TRBJ1-5	CASSDREAQPQHF	TGTGCCAGCAGCGACAGGGAGGCTCAGCCCCAGCATTTT
-	-	TRBV5-4	TRBJ2-2	CASSLVGRYTGELFF	TGTGCCAGCAGCTTGGTGGGTCGGTACACCGGGGAGCTGTTTTTT
-	-	TRBV6-2/TRBV6-3	TRBJ1-1	CASSRAGVEAFF	TGTGCCAGCAGCCGAGCTGGAGTGGAAGCTTTCTTT
-	-	TRBV27	TRBJ2-3	CASSSPLRDSLSTDTQYF	TGTGCCAGCAGTTCCCCATTGAGAGACTCCTTGTCCACAGATACGCAGTATTTT
many	-	TRBV7-2	TRBJ2-1	CASSLVKLAAGFYNEQFF	TGTGCCAGCAGCTTAGTCAAGTTGGCAGCTGGTTTTTACAATGAGCAGTTCTTC
-	-	TRBV6-2/TRBV6-3	TRBJ1-1	CASSQRRTAEAFF	TGTGCCAGCAGTCAGCGGAGGACAGCTGAAGCTTTCTTT
-	TRBD2	TRBV6-8	TRBJ2-5	CASSYDGGGETQYF	TGTGCCAGCAGTTACGACGGGGGGGGAGAGACCCAGTACTTC
-	TRBD2	TRBV7-6	TRBJ2-3	CASSPAGVEDTQYF	TGTGCCAGCAGCCCAGCGGGGGTTGAAGATACGCAGTATTTT
many	-	TRBV11-2	TRBJ2-2	CASSPSGRTGELFF	TGTGCCAGCAGCCCTTCGGGGAGGACCGGGGAGCTGTTTTTT
-	-	TRBV18	TRBJ1-5	CASSPGDKILQPQHF	TGTGCCAGCTCACCAGGGGACAAGATCCTACAGCCCCAGCATTTT